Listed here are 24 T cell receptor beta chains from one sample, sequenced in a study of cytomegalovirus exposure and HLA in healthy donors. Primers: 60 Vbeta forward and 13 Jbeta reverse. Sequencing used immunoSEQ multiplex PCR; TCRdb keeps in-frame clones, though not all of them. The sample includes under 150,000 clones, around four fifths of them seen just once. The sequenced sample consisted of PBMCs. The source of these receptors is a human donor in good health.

The CDR3 reads CASSLHYNEQFF. The CDR3 bases are TGTGCCAGCAGCTTACATTACAATGAGCAGTTCTTC. The V and J genes are TRBV11-3 and TRBJ2-1; D is unresolved. Trimming removed 2 bases from V and 4 bases from J, with 3 bases in between. CDR1 SGHNT and CDR2 YENEEA come from the germline V gene. The CDR3 consists of 12 residues.

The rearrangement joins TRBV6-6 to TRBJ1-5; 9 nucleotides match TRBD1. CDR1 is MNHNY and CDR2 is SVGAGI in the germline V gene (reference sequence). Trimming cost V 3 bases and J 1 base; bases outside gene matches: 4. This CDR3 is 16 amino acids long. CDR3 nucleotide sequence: TGTGCCAGCAGTTATATACAGGGGGCCAGCAATCAGCCCCAGCATTTT. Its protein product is CASSYIQGASNQPQHF.

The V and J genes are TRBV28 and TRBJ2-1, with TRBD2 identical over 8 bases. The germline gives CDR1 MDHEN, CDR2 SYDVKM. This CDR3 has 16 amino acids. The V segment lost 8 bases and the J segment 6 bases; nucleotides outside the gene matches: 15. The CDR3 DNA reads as TGTGCCAGCTCAAGAGAGTCCGGGGGGGCCCTCAATGAGCAGTTCTTC. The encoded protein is CASSRESGGALNEQFF. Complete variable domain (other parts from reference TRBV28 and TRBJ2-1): DVKVTQSSRYLVKRTGEKVFLECVQDMDHENMFWYRQDPGLGLRLIYFSYDVKMKEKGDIPEGYSVSREKKERFSLILESASTNQTSMYLCASSRESGGALNEQFFGPGTRLTVL.

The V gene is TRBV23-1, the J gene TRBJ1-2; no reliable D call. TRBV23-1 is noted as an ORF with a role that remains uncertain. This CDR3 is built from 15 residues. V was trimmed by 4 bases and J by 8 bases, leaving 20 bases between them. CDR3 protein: CASSLCSEGGKGYTF. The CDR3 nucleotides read TGCGCCAGCAGTCTTTGCTCGGAGGGTGGGAAGGGCTACACCTTC.

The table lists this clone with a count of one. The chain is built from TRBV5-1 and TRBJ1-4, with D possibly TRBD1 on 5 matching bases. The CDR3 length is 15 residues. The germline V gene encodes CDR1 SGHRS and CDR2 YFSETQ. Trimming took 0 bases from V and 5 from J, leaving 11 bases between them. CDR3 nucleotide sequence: TGCGCCAGCAGCTTGGTTGGGCAGGGAAATGAAAAACTGTTTTTT. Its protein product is CASSLVGQGNEKLFF.

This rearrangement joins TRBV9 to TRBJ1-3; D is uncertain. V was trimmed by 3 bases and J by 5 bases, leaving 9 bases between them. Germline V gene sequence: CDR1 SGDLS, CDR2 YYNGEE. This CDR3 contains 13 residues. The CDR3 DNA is TGTGCCAGCAGCGGGTCGGGAAGAAACACCATATATTTT. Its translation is CASSGSGRNTIYF.

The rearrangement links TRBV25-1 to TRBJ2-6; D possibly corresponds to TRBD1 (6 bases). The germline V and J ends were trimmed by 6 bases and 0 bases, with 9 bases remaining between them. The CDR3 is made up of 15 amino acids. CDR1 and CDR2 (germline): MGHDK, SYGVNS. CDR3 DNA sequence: TGTGCCAGCAGACAGGGTAGCTCTGGGGCCAACGTCCTGACTTTC. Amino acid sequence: CASRQGSSGANVLTF.

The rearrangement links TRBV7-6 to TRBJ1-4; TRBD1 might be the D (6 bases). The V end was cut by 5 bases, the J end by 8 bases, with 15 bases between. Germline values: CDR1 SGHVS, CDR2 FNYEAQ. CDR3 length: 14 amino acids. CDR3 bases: TGTGCCAGCAGCCCGAGGGGGTCACGGGAAAAACTGTTTTTT. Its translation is CASSPRGSREKLFF.

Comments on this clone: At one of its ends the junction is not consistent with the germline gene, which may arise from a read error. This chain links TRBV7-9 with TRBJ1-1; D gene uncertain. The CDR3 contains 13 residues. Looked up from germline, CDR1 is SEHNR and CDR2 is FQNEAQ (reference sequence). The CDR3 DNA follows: TGTTCCAGCAGCTTAGGTCCCGTGTTCGAAGCTTTCTTT. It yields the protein CSSSLGPVFEAFF.

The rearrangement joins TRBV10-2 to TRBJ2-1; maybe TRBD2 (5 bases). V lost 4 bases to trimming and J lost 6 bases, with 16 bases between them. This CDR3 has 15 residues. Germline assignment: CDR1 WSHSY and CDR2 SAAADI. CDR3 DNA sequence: TGCGCCAGCAGTGGGAACGGGGTGCCGGGCAATGAGCAGTTCTTC. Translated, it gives CASSGNGVPGNEQFF.

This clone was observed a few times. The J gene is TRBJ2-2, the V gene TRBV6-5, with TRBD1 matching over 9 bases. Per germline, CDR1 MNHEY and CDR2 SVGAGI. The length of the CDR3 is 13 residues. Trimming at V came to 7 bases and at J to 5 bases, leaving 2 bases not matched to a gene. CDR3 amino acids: CASKQGATGELFF. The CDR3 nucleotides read TGTGCCAGCAAACAGGGGGCAACCGGGGAGCTGTTTTTT.

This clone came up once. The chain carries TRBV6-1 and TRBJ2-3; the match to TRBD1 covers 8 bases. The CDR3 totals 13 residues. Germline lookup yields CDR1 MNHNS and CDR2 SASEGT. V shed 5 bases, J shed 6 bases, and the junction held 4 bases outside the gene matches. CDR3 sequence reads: CASSLTGVDTQYF. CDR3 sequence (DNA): TGTGCCAGCAGTTTGACAGGGGTGGATACGCAGTATTTT.

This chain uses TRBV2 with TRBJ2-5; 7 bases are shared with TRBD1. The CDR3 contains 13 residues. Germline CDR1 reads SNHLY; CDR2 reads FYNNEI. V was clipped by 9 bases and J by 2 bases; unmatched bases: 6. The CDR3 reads CASAPGQQETQYF. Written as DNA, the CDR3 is TGTGCCAGTGCGCCGGGACAGCAAGAGACCCAGTACTTC.

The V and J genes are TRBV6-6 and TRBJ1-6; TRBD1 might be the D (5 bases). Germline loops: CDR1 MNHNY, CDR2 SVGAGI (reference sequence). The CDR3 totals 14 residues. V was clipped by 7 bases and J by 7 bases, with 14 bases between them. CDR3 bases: TGTGCCAGCACTCTGACAGAGGACAATTCACCCCTCCACTTT. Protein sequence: CASTLTEDNSPLHF.

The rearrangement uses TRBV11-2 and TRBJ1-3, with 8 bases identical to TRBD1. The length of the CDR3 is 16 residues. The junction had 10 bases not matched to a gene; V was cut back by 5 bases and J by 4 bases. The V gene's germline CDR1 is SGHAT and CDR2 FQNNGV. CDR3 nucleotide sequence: TGTGCCAGCAGCATCAAGGACAGGGTATTCGGAAACACCATATATTTT. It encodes CASSIKDRVFGNTIYF.

Here the CDR3 reads CATSRRTGTGADTQYF. CDR3 in DNA: TGTGCCACCAGCAGAAGAACCGGGACAGGGGCCGATACGCAGTATTTT. V gene TRBV15 combines with J gene TRBJ2-3; 10 bases map to TRBD1. The CDR3 loop spans 16 amino acids. V gave up 2 bases and J gave up 6 bases; unmatched junction bases: 8. CDR1 and CDR2 from the germline V gene are LNHNV and YYDKDF (reference sequence).

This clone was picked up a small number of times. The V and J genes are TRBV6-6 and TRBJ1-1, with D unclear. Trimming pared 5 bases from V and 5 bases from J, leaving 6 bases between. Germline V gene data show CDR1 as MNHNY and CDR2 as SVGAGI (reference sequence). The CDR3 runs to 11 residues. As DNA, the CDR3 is TGTGCCAGCAGTCCCGGTACTGAAGCTTTCTTT. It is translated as CASSPGTEAFF.

The CDR3 DNA is TGTGCCAGCAGCCGAGGAGTGCCCGGGGAGCTGTTTTTT. Protein sequence: CASSRGVPGELFF. The rearrangement uses TRBV7-9 and TRBJ2-2; no clear D gene. The CDR3 has 13 residues. Germline V CDR1 and CDR2: SEHNR, FQNEAQ (reference sequence). The ends were cut back, 5 bases at V and 6 bases at J, with 10 bases in the middle.

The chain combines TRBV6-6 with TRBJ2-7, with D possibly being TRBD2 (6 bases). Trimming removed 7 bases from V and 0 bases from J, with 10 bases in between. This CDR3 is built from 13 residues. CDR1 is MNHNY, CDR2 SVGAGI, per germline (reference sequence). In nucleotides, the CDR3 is TGTGCCAGCAACCCGGGGGACTCCTACGAGCAGTACTTC. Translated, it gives CASNPGDSYEQYF.

In nucleotides, the CDR3 is TGTGCCAGCAGCTTACAGGCCATCCCTGGGGCCAACGTCCTGACTTTC. Amino acid sequence: CASSLQAIPGANVLTF. The chain uses TRBV11-2 and TRBJ2-6; D unresolved. The CDR3 consists of 16 residues. V lost 2 bases and J lost 2, with 10 bases in between. CDR1 is SGHAT, CDR2 FQNNGV, per germline.

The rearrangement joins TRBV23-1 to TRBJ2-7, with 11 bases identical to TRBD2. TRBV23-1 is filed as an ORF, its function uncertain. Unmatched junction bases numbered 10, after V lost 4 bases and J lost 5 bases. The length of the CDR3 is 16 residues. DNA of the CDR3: TGCGCCAGCAGTCGGCTAGCGGGGGGTTCTCGGGACGAGCAGTACTTC. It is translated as CASSRLAGGSRDEQYF.

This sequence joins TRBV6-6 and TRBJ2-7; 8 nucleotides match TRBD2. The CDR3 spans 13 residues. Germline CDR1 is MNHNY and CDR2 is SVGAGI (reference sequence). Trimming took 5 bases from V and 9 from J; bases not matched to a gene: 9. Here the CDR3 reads CASSPGLELWQYF. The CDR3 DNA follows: TGTGCCAGCAGTCCGGGACTAGAGCTTTGGCAGTACTTC.

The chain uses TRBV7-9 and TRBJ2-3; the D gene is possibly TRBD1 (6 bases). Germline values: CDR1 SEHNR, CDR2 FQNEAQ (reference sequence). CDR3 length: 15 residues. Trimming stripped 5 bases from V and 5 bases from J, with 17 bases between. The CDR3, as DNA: TGTGCCAGCAGCAGGGACATTGAAGAAGGAGATACGCAGTATTTT. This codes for CASSRDIEEGDTQYF.

This CDR3 is CASSLLVQETQYF. The CDR3, as DNA: TGTGCCAGCAGCTTGTTGGTTCAGGAGACCCAGTACTTC. The genes are TRBV5-6 and TRBJ2-5; D is unresolved. The CDR3 extends over 13 amino acids. Germline V gene sequence: CDR1 SGHDT, CDR2 YYEEEE. V lost 1 base and J lost 5, with 9 bases in between.